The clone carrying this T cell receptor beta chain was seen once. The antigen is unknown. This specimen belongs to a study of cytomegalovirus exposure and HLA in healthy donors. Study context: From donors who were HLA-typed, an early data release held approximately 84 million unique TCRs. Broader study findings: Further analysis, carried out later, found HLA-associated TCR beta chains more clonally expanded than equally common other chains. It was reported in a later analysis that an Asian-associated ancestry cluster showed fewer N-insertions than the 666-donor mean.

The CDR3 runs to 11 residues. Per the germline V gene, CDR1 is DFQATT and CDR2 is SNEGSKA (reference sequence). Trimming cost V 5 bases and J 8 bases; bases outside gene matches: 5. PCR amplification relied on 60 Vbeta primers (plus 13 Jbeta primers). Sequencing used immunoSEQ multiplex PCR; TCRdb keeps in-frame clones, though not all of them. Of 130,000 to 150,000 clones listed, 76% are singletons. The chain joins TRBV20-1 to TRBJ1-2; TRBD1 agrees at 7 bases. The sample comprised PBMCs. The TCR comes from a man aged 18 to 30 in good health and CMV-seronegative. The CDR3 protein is CSASTGAGYTF. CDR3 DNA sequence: TGCAGTGCTTCCACAGGGGCCGGCTACACCTTC.